In its sample, the clone carrying this T cell receptor beta chain was seen many times. Amplification targeted TCR beta CDR3 regions from RNA transcripts. HTBI primers drove first-round RT-PCR of the TCR CDR3. TCRdb ran MiXCR on the multiplex PCR reads and lists one entry per CDR3 protein. The table has under 400,000 distinct CDR3 sequences, 15% to 19% seen once. This record belongs to a study of T cells in Graves' hyperthyroidism and ophthalmopathy. This CDR3 is built from 15 residues. CDR1 and CDR2 (germline): DFQATT, SNEGSKA (reference sequence). V gave up 3 bases and J gave up 7 bases, with 22 bases separating them.

Sequencing was done on a sample of blood. This TCR was recovered from a woman aged 18 to 35 with Graves' hyperthyroidism that later progressed to Graves' ophthalmopathy. This chain connects TRBV20-1 to TRBJ2-7; D possibly corresponds to TRBD2 (5 bases). The chain's CDR3 is CSARELGRPTGEQYF. DNA for the CDR3: TGCAGTGCTAGGGAACTAGGGCGGCCCACGGGGGAGCAGTACTTC.